This TCR beta chain was obtained from a study of T cells in Graves' hyperthyroidism and ophthalmopathy. V was pared by 7 bases and J by 9 bases, with 7 bases of the junction left unmatched. The CDR3 covers 15 residues. Germline CDR1 is SNHLY and CDR2 is FYNNEI. These patients, aged 18 to 65, had recently diagnosed hyperthyroidism lasting under 2 months. The TCR beta CDR3 regions underwent amplification using RNA transcripts as the source. With the HTBI primer set, the TCR CDR3 went through a first round of RT-PCR. One entry per CDR3 protein, called by TCRdb with MiXCR from the multiplex PCR reads. The data hold about 590,000 distinct CDR3 sequences, with around 14% observed a single time.

The specimen was blood. This TCR was recovered from a woman in her twenties or thirties with Graves' hyperthyroidism. V usage is TRBV2 and J usage is TRBJ2-1; 15 bases match TRBD2. CDR3 nucleotide sequence: TGTGCCAGCATGACCGGACTAGCGGGAGGGAGTGAGCAGTTCTTC. This translates into CASMTGLAGGSEQFF.